The TCR beta chain under discussion was sequenced for a study of OX40 agonist ivuxolimab in advanced cancers. About the study: Patients were around 83% male with ages roughly 23 to 85, mean 60. Having had anti-PD-1, anti-PD-L1 or anti-CTLA-4 therapy before was allowed, and about 40% had some.

Repertoires were generated with immunoSEQ multiplex PCR, while TCRdb's copy carries only in-frame clones and drops some. The sample carries over 95,000 clones, around 90% recorded once. The study's findings and limits: CD4+ and CD8+ T cells in blood underwent clonal expansion by week 6 at 0.1 to 3.0 mg/kg. The mean number of expanded clones was higher in CD8+ T cells than in CD4+.

As to this clone: Its antigen is not known.

Trimming cost V 5 bases and J 1 base, with 10 bases left between them. Germline-derived CDR1 and CDR2 are KGHSH and LQKENI. The length of the CDR3 is 14 residues. This TCR was recovered from an adult with an advanced solid tumor such as melanoma, head and neck, liver or kidney cancer. The source material was CD4+ or CD8+ T cells sorted from blood, sampled in a trial of the OX40 agonist ivuxolimab. This sequence joins TRBV18 and TRBJ2-3; D might be TRBD1 or TRBD2, each matching 5 bases. CDR3 DNA: TGTGCCAGCTCAACTCGGGACCGCACAGATACGCAGTATTTT. It specifies CASSTRDRTDTQYF.